A single T cell receptor beta chain is shown here with its context. TCRdb keeps only in-frame clones here, not all; method: immunoSEQ multiplex PCR. The table lists around 15,000 clones, 75% to 90% of them singletons. Germline loops: CDR1 SNHLY, CDR2 FYNNEI. This CDR3 contains 14 residues. Trimming took 3 bases from V and 0 from J, leaving 3 bases between them. This sample is drawn from a study of a mutant IDH1 vaccine in newly diagnosed glioma. Study-wide background: Treatment recipients were 62.5% male and around 40% female, and their mean age was roughly 40 years. Prior therapy was radiotherapy, temozolomide, or both; most received both.

As to time point: baseline, week 1 (first vaccination visit). The treatment denotes: pre-vaccination baseline after standard-of-care therapy. Astrocytomas that were new, WHO grade 3 or 4, IDH1-mutant and ATRX-lost were present in the donors. The source was PBMCs, collected from a glioma patient treated with radiotherapy, temozolomide or both. The TCR originated in a woman aged 40 to 55 with glioma. Some clones in this sample may be carry-over from other donors' samples. The chain is built from TRBV2 and TRBJ2-6; D unclear. The CDR3 region is CASSDGSGANVLTF. The CDR3 DNA reads TGTGCCAGCAGTGACGGCTCTGGGGCCAACGTCCTGACTTTC.